These 20 T cell receptor beta chains were sequenced from one sample in a study of cytomegalovirus exposure and HLA in healthy donors. The method was immunoSEQ multiplex PCR; TCRdb's version includes in-frame clones alone and lacks a portion of them. Of 55,000 to 70,000 clones in the sample, over 90% are singletons; the top ten hold roughly 2.4%. What was sequenced was PBMCs. Receptors were obtained from a man aged 18 to 30 in good health and CMV-seronegative.

The chain uses TRBV6-4 and TRBJ1-5; the D gene is possibly TRBD1 (5 bases). Germline lookup yields CDR1 MRHNA and CDR2 SNTAGT. The CDR3 runs to 15 residues. With 6 bases removed from V and 0 bases from J, the gap between germline ends came to 12 bases. CDR3 bases: TGTGCCAGCAGGCCCAGGGATTATAGCAATCAGCCCCAGCATTTT. Amino acids: CASRPRDYSNQPQHF.

The genes are TRBV7-9 and TRBJ1-2; D is unclear. V dropped 2 bases and J dropped 7 bases, with 14 bases sitting between them. The CDR3 covers 14 residues. CDR1 is SEHNR, CDR2 FQNEAQ, per germline (reference sequence). This chain's CDR3 is CASSLYGINGGYTF. CDR3 nucleotides: TGTGCCAGCAGCTTATATGGCATTAATGGTGGCTACACCTTC.

Written as DNA, the CDR3 is TGCGCCAGCAGCCAGGGACTAGCGGGAGGGCCGGGAGAGACCCAGTACTTC. This translates into CASSQGLAGGPGETQYF. This chain uses TRBV5-1 with TRBJ2-5; 16 positions match TRBD2. This CDR3 comprises 17 residues. Germline V gene lookup returns CDR1 SGHRS and CDR2 YFSETQ. J lost 4 bases, V lost 4 bases, and 7 bases had no gene match.

J is TRBJ2-7 and V is TRBV9, with D tentatively TRBD2 (7 bases). Between the trimmed V and J ends, which lost 0 bases and 0 bases, there was a span of 10 bases. CDR1 is SGDLS, CDR2 YYNGEE, per germline. This CDR3 is 15 amino acids long. Here the CDR3 reads CASSVEGGSSYEQYF. The CDR3, as DNA: TGTGCCAGCAGCGTAGAGGGGGGGTCCTCCTACGAGCAGTACTTC. The full variable domain, completed using reference TRBV9 and TRBJ2-7, is DSGVTQTPKHLITATGQRVTLRCSPRSGDLSVYWYQQSLDQGLQFLIQYYNGEERAKGNILERFSAQQFPDLHSELNLSSLELGDSALYFCASSVEGGSSYEQYFGPGTRLTVT.

The chain couples TRBV10-1 to TRBJ1-4; 8 bases fit TRBD1. The CDR3 covers 15 residues. Germline CDR1 and CDR2: WNHNN and SYGVQD (reference sequence). Trimming took 2 bases from V and 8 from J; bases not matched to a gene: 7. CDR3 protein: CASSEVRGPAEKLFF. DNA of the CDR3: TGCGCCAGCAGTGAGGTCAGGGGGCCTGCCGAAAAACTGTTTTTT.

CDR3 bases: TGTGCCAGCATGGACAGGTCGACCTCTTACGAGCAGTACTTC. Translated, it gives CASMDRSTSYEQYF. The V and J genes are TRBV6-1 and TRBJ2-7, with TRBD1 matching 7 bases. CDR1 MNHNS and CDR2 SASEGT come from the germline V gene. The CDR3 totals 14 residues. Germline trimming cut 7 bases from V and 4 bases from J; bases unmatched to any gene: 10.

This clone appeared a single time. The CDR3 sequence is CASRTLAGEGETQYF. The DNA for the CDR3 is TGCGCCAGCAGGACTCTAGCGGGAGAAGGGGAGACCCAGTACTTC. V is TRBV5-1 and J is TRBJ2-5, with 10 bases lining up with TRBD2. Germline V CDR1 and CDR2: SGHRS, YFSETQ. The CDR3 length is 15 residues. V lost 5 bases, J lost 5 bases, and 9 bases stayed unmatched.

This clone was seen once. V usage is TRBV6-5 and J usage is TRBJ2-7; D possibly corresponds to TRBD1 (5 bases). This CDR3 spans 14 amino acids. CDR1 MNHEY and CDR2 SVGAGI come from the germline V gene. The germline V and J ends were trimmed by 1 base and 2 bases, with 9 bases remaining between them. DNA of the CDR3: TGTGCCAGCAGTTACTGGCAGGGTGCCTACGAGCAGTACTTC. Its translation is CASSYWQGAYEQYF.

The chain links TRBV27 to TRBJ1-1; no firm D call. This CDR3 contains 14 residues. Per the germline V gene, CDR1 is MNHEY and CDR2 is SMNVEV (reference sequence). Trimming removed 5 bases from V and 5 bases from J, with 15 bases in between. The CDR3 spells CASSVDRGETEAFF. The CDR3 DNA reads as TGTGCCAGCAGTGTGGACCGGGGAGAGACTGAAGCTTTCTTT.

The V and J genes are TRBV30 and TRBJ2-1; D is perhaps TRBD1 (5 bases). The V gene lost 5 bases and the J gene lost 4 bases, with 6 bases spanning the gap. There are 11 residues in the CDR3. CDR1 is GTSNPN, CDR2 SVGIG, per germline (reference sequence). The CDR3 DNA reads as TGTGCCTGGCGACAGTACAATGAGCAGTTCTTC. It is translated as CAWRQYNEQFF.

J is TRBJ2-7 and V is TRBV2, with D maybe TRBD1 (5 bases). The CDR3 has 14 residues. V was trimmed by 2 bases and J by 0 bases, leaving 8 bases between them. Germline V gives CDR1 SNHLY, CDR2 FYNNEI. CDR3 in amino acids: CASSETGYSYEQYF. For the CDR3, the DNA is TGTGCCAGCAGTGAAACAGGCTACTCCTACGAGCAGTACTTC. The full variable domain, completed using reference TRBV2 and TRBJ2-7, is EPEVTQTPSHQVTQMGQEVILRCVPISNHLYFYWYRQILGQKVEFLVSFYNNEISEKSEIFDDQFSVERPDGSNFTLKIRSTKLEDSAMYFCASSETGYSYEQYFGPGTRLTVT.

Here the CDR3 DNA reads TGTGCCAGCAGCTTGGGACAGTTCAATCAGCCCCAGCATTTT. This sequence encodes CASSLGQFNQPQHF. The rearrangement joins TRBV27 to TRBJ1-5; TRBD1 aligns across 7 bases. V dropped 6 bases and J dropped 3; count of bases not matched to a gene: 5. CDR1 MNHEY and CDR2 SMNVEV come from the germline V gene (reference sequence). The CDR3 is 14 residues long.

This clone was observed a single time. The chain carries TRBV6-5 and TRBJ2-7; the D is unclear. Trimming took 0 bases from V and 2 from J, leaving 8 bases between them. The CDR3 is 14 residues long. The V gene's germline CDR1 is MNHEY and CDR2 SVGAGI. The CDR3 nucleotides are TGTGCCAGCAGTTACTCTTTAGAGACCTACGAGCAGTACTTC. The encoded protein is CASSYSLETYEQYF.

This chain uses TRBV5-1 with TRBJ2-1; 11 bases align to TRBD2. The CDR3 extends over 16 amino acids. Germline loops: CDR1 SGHRS, CDR2 YFSETQ. V gave up 4 bases and J gave up 6 bases; unmatched junction bases: 9. The DNA of the CDR3 is TGCGCCAGCAGCCCGCCGGGACTAGCGGAGTTCAATGAGCAGTTCTTC. Translated: CASSPPGLAEFNEQFF.

The chain carries TRBV28 and TRBJ2-7; TRBD1 agrees at 10 bases. The CDR3 contains 15 residues. V shed 5 bases, J shed 7 bases, and the junction held 11 bases outside the gene matches. CDR1 and CDR2 from the germline V gene are MDHEN and SYDVKM. As DNA, the CDR3 is TGTGCCAGCAGTCCAGGGACAGGGGTGGTGTATGAGCAGTACTTC. Residues: CASSPGTGVVYEQYF.

The chain recombines TRBV29-1 with TRBJ1-2, with 8 bases matching TRBD1. The J segment lost 5 bases and the V segment lost 7 bases, leaving 9 bases of the junction unmatched. CDR1 and CDR2 from the germline V gene are SQVTM and ANQGSEA. This CDR3 spans 13 amino acids. The DNA for the CDR3 is TGCAGCGCCCGTGGACAGGGCGAATATGGCTACACCTTC. Encoded protein: CSARGQGEYGYTF.

CDR3 DNA sequence: TGTGCCAGCAGTTTCTCCGTATCAAGTGACAGGGGGCCCGATACGCAGTATTTT. Protein product: CASSFSVSSDRGPDTQYF. This rearrangement joins TRBV28 to TRBJ2-3, with TRBD1 identical over 10 bases. This CDR3 comprises 18 residues. In germline, CDR1 is MDHEN, CDR2 SYDVKM. V lost 3 bases to trimming and J lost 6 bases; unmatched junction nucleotides: 15.

This chain connects TRBV30 to TRBJ1-1; tentatively, D is TRBD1 (6 bases). Germline assignment: CDR1 GTSNPN and CDR2 SVGIG (reference sequence). The ends were cut back, 3 bases at V and 5 bases at J, with 13 bases in the middle. The CDR3 is made up of 13 amino acids. CDR3 sequence: CAWRRGAGTEAFF. In DNA, the CDR3 is TGTGCCTGGAGGCGGGGGGCGGGTACTGAAGCTTTCTTT.

The chain uses TRBV18 and TRBJ2-3, with D maybe TRBD1 (6 bases). The germline gives CDR1 KGHSH, CDR2 LQKENI. V lost 2 bases and J 6 bases, leaving 33 bases between the germline ends. CDR3 length equals 21 residues. This CDR3 reads CASSPAATRLHVLLGADTQYF. CDR3 sequence (DNA): TGTGCCAGCTCACCAGCCGCCACGCGACTGCATGTCTTGTTGGGGGCGGATACGCAGTATTTT.

The V and J genes are TRBV18 and TRBJ1-5; tentative D call: TRBD1 (6 bases). The CDR3 sequence is 15 residues long. Germline V gives CDR1 KGHSH, CDR2 LQKENI. V was clipped by 6 bases and J by 3 bases, with 15 bases between them. CDR3 residues: CASSSRGTTNQPQHF. For the CDR3, the DNA is TGTGCCAGCTCGTCAAGGGGGACAACCAATCAGCCCCAGCATTTT.